There are a few counts of the clone carrying this TCR beta chain. As yet, its antigen is unknown. This sample stems from a study of cytomegalovirus exposure and HLA in healthy donors. Findings and limits, study-wide: The classifier reportedly diagnosed cytomegalovirus status with high specificity and sensitivity. Clonal expansion was found to be greater in HLA-associated TCR beta chains than in equally common others in a later analysis.

The CDR3 length is 13 residues. Germline V gene data show CDR1 as KGHSH and CDR2 as LQKENI. V was cut by 5 bases and J by 0 bases, with 7 bases left in between. The primer mix had 60 Vbeta and 13 Jbeta primers. Measured with immunoSEQ multiplex PCR; TCRdb has only the in-frame clones, and not every one. This sample yields approximately 89,000 clones, of which less than 65% are seen a single time; approximately 5.8% belongs to the top ten. J is TRBJ1-1 and V is TRBV18; D remains ambiguous. Material for sequencing was PBMCs. The TCR originated in a young woman in good health and CMV-seropositive. The CDR3 protein is CASSEGLNTEAFF. DNA of the CDR3: TGTGCCAGCTCAGAGGGTCTGAACACTGAAGCTTTCTTT.